Following are 10 T cell receptor beta chains from one sample sequenced in a study of T cells in narcolepsy. Assay used: immunoSEQ multiplex PCR; TCRdb lists only in-frame clones, some missing. The table records about 30,000 clones, around 83% of them present only once. Sequenced input: memory (CD45RA-) CD4+ T cells from blood. The receptors were gathered from a human donor in good health.

The V call is TRBV28, the J call TRBJ1-2; 10 nucleotides align to TRBD1. The CDR3 runs to 12 residues. The ends lost 8 bases at V and 3 bases at J; junction bases unmatched: 0. From germline, CDR1 is MDHEN and CDR2 SYDVKM. The CDR3 region has the DNA TGTGCCAGCGGGACAGGGGACTATGGCTACACCTTC. It is translated as CASGTGDYGYTF.

This clone was observed once. This sequence joins TRBV19 and TRBJ2-5, with 10 bases aligning to TRBD1. The CDR3 runs 15 residues. CDR1 is LNHDA, CDR2 SQIVND, per germline (reference sequence). The V gene end was trimmed by 1 base and the J gene end by 3 bases; junction bases not matched to a gene: 2. Written as DNA, the CDR3 is TGTGCCAGTAGTATAGGACAGGGGGCAGAAGAGACCCAGTACTTC. It codes for CASSIGQGAEETQYF.

This clone was seen only once. The rearrangement joins TRBV19 to TRBJ2-1, with D possibly being TRBD1 (5 bases). Germline V gene data show CDR1 as LNHDA and CDR2 as SQIVND (reference sequence). CDR3 size: 15 residues. V was pared by 4 bases and J by 6 bases, with 16 bases between. CDR3 nucleotides: TGTGCCAGTAGTACAGACAGTATTCTCTCCAATGAGCAGTTCTTC. Translation gives CASSTDSILSNEQFF.

This clone has just a few counts. The chain carries TRBV7-2 and TRBJ1-4, with D possibly being TRBD1 (5 bases). The V end was cut by 0 bases, the J end by 8 bases, with 10 bases between. CDR1 and CDR2 (germline): SGHTA, FQGNSA. The CDR3 has 14 amino acids. The CDR3 loop reads CASSLADKSEKLFF. CDR3 bases: TGTGCCAGCAGCTTAGCGGACAAAAGCGAAAAACTGTTTTTT.

The chain has TRBV11-2 and TRBJ2-1, with TRBD2 matching over 12 bases. CDR1 is SGHAT and CDR2 is FQNNGV in the germline V gene. Trimming cost V 4 bases and J 5 bases; bases outside gene matches: 9. The CDR3 has 17 residues. In nucleotides, the CDR3 is TGTGCCAGCAGCTGGGGACGGACTAGCGGGGAGCACAATGAGCAGTTCTTC. It yields the protein CASSWGRTSGEHNEQFF.

The V call is TRBV5-8, the J call TRBJ1-5, with a tentative D call TRBD1 (5 bases). Germline CDR1 and CDR2: SGHTS and YDEGEE. V lost 1 base to trimming and J lost 0 bases, with 11 bases between them. This CDR3 is built from 16 residues. CDR3 residues: CASSLNSGFSNQPQHF. As DNA, the CDR3 is TGTGCCAGCAGCTTGAATTCAGGGTTTAGCAATCAGCCCCAGCATTTT.

V is TRBV5-1 and J is TRBJ1-2; 9 bases are a match to TRBD1. The V and J ends lost 0 bases and 0 bases, in that order; junction bases with no gene match: 3. This CDR3 has 16 amino acids. Germline V gene sequence: CDR1 SGHRS, CDR2 YFSETQ. This CDR3 reads CASSLGDRVANYGYTF. In nucleotides, the CDR3 is TGCGCCAGCAGCTTGGGGGACAGGGTGGCTAACTATGGCTACACCTTC. The variable domain in full, completed from reference TRBV5-1 and TRBJ1-2, reads KAGVTQTPRYLIKTRGQQVTLSCSPISGHRSVSWYQQTPGQGLQFLFEYFSETQRNKGNFPGRFSGRQFSNSRSEMNVSTLELGDSALYLCASSLGDRVANYGYTFGSGTRLTVV.

This clone was detected once. This rearrangement joins TRBV7-2 to TRBJ2-1, with 13 bases aligning to TRBD2. CDR3 length: 18 residues. Germline CDR1 is SGHTA and CDR2 is FQGNSA. Trimming took 0 bases from V and 6 from J; bases not matched to a gene: 8. The CDR3 sequence: CASSLALAGGSAANEQFF. The CDR3 nucleotides read TGTGCCAGCAGCTTAGCACTAGCGGGGGGGTCTGCTGCCAATGAGCAGTTCTTC.

The sample holds a few counts of this clone. This chain joins TRBV28 and TRBJ1-1, with a tentative D call TRBD1 (6 bases). There are 16 residues in the CDR3. CDR1 and CDR2 from the germline V gene are MDHEN and SYDVKM. Trimming took off 7 bases at V and 7 bases at J, with 25 bases between the two ends. CDR3 in amino acids: CASKSPAGQGGYEAFF. DNA of the CDR3: TGTGCCAGCAAAAGTCCAGCAGGGCAAGGGGGTTATGAAGCTTTCTTT.

This chain connects TRBV5-4 to TRBJ1-1; a weak D match, TRBD1 (6 bases). CDR1 and CDR2 from the germline V gene are SGHNT and YYREEE (reference sequence). The length of the CDR3 is 14 residues. V was trimmed by 1 base and J by 1 base, leaving 8 bases between them. CDR3 bases: TGTGCCAGCAGCTTGACAGGGCGGAACACTGAAGCTTTCTTT. Amino acid sequence: CASSLTGRNTEAFF.